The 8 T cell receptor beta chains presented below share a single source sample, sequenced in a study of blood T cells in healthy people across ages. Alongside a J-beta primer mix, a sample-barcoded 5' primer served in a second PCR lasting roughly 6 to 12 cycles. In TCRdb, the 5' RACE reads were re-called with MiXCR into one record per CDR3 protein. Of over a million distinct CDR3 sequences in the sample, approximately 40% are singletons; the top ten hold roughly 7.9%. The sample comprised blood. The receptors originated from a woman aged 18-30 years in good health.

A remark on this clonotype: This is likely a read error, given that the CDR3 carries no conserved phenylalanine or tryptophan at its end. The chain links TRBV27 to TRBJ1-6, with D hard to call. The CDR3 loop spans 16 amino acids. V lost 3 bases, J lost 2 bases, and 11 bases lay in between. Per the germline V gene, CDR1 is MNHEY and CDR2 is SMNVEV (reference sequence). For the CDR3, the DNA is TGTGCCAGCAGTTTGGAGGGCCCGACCTATAATTCACCCCTCCACATT. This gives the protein CASSLEGPTYNSPLHI.

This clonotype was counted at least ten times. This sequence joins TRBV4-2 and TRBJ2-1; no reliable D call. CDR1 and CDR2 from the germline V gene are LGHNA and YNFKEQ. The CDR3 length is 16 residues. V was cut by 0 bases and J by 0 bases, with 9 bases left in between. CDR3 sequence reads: CASSQELGGSYNEQFF. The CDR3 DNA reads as TGTGCCAGCAGCCAAGAGCTGGGCGGCTCCTACAATGAGCAGTTCTTC.

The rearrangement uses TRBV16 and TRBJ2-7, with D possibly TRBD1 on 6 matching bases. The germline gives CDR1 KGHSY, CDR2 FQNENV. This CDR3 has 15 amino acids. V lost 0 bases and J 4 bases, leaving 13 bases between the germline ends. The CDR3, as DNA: TGTGCCAGCAGCCAATCGCCCACAGGGTTGTACGAGCAGTACTTC. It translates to CASSQSPTGLYEQYF.

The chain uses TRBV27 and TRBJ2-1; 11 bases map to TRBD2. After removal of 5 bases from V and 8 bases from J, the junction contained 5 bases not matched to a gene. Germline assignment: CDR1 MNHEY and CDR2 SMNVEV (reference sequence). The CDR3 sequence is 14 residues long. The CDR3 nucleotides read TGTGCCAGCAGTAAACTAGCGGGAGCACATGAGCAGTTCTTC. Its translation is CASSKLAGAHEQFF.

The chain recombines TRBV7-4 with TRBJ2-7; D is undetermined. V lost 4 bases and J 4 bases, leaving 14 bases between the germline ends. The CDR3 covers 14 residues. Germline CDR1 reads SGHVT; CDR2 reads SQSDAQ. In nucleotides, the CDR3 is TGTGCCAGCAGCTCCTGGGAAGAAGCTTACGAGCAGTACTTC. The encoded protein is CASSSWEEAYEQYF. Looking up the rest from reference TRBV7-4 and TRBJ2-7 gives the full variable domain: GAGVSQSPRYKVAKRGRDVALRCDSISGHVTLYWYRQTLGQGSEVLTYSQSDAQRDKSGRPSGRFSAERPERSVSTLKIQRTEQGDSAVYLCASSSWEEAYEQYFGPGTRLTVT.

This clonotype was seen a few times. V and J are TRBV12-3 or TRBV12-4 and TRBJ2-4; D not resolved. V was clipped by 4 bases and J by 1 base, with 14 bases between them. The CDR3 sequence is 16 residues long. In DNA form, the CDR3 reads TGTGCCAGCAGTTCACAACGCCCCGGGGCCAAAAACATTCAGTACTTC. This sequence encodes CASSSQRPGAKNIQYF.

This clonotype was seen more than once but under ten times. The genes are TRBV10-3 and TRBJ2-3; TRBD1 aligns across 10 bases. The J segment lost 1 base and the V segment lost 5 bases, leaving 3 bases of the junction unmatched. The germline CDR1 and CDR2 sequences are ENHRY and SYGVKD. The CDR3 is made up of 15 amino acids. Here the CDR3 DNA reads TGTGCCATCAGTTCCGGGACAGGGGGCACAGATACGCAGTATTTT. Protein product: CAISSGTGGTDTQYF.

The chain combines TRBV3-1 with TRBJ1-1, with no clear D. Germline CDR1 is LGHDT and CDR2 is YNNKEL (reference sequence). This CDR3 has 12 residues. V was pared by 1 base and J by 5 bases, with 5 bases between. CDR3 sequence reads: CASSQASTEAFF. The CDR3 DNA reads TGTGCCAGCAGCCAAGCTTCGACTGAAGCTTTCTTT.